This T cell receptor (beta chain) was profiled in a study of cytomegalovirus exposure and HLA in healthy donors. The CDR3 is 23 amino acids. Use of 60 Vbeta and 13 Jbeta primers characterized the PCR. Repertoires were generated with immunoSEQ multiplex PCR, while TCRdb's copy carries only in-frame clones and drops some. The sample contains 95,000 to 150,000 clones, roughly 76% of which appear only once. The sequencing sample was made of PBMCs. This clonotype was obtained from a man aged 30 to 39 in good health and CMV-seronegative. The chain combines TRBV1 with TRBJ2-7; TRBD2, the D gene given by the table, was not confirmed from the DNA. TRBV1 is described as a pseudogene. The CDR3, as DNA: TGCACCAGCAGCCAAGATAGAAACGGTAAAGCGGCGGGTGCAAATCCGGGGGTCTACGAGCAGTACTTC. Amino acid sequence: CTSSQDRNGKAAGANPGVYEQYF.